This T cell receptor beta chain was identified in a study of blood T cell repertoires in COVID-19. For the study at large: The origin of the acute and convalescent COVID-19 samples was the United States, Italy and Spain. The cDNA or gDNA used as material had been derived from T cells, B-cell-depleted T cells, or PBMCs.

In the original analysis: Amplification from reference gene primers served as the basis for estimated nucleated cell counts. Libraries were prepared by immunoSEQ multiplex PCR; TCRdb keeps only in-frame clonotypes and omits some of them. From that table come the V and J calls and clone size; the DNA was used to work out D and trimming. The sample includes about 78,000 clones, approximately 86% of them seen just once. This clone occurred once. CDR1 MGHRA and CDR2 YSYEKL come from the germline V gene. Trimming removed 2 bases from V and 11 bases from J, with 10 bases in between. The CDR3 length is 12 residues.

The sequenced sample consisted of peripheral blood. The chain combines TRBV4-1 with TRBJ1-5; D remains ambiguous. This sequence was found in a man aged 45-65 years with active or convalescent COVID-19. Written as DNA, the CDR3 is TGCGCCAGCAGCCAACCCAGAGGAGCCCAGCATTTT. Encoded protein: CASSQPRGAQHF.